The 22 T cell receptor delta chains below all came from one sample that was sequenced in a study of Vδ1+ human thymocytes. RNA was extracted from the cells and then reverse transcribed. The CDR3 regions were amplified by multiplex PCR from V-gene primers to a constant-region primer. TCRdb reprocessed the multiplex PCR reads through CATT. The table includes 50,000 to 75,000 delta-chain clones, less than 15% detected once. Study findings and constraints: Highly polyclonal TRG and TRD repertoires with Gaussian CDR3 length distributions appeared in thymus.

Their antigen targets remain unknown. The sample taken for sequencing was Vdelta1+ gamma-delta thymocytes from the thymus. As to subset: FACS-sorted CD3+ TCRalphabeta- TCRVdelta1+ TCRVdelta2- thymocytes. These receptors were obtained from a girl under three years old who had congenital heart surgery.

This chain joins TRDV1 and TRDJ1, with 7 positions matching TRDD2. The CDR3 length is 18 residues. V was pared by 1 base and J by 2 bases, with 13 bases of the junction left unmatched. CDR1 and CDR2 from the germline V gene are TSWWSYY and QGS. CDR3 DNA: TGTGCTCTTGGGGAACACGGCTTCCTAGTCAGTGGAACCGATAAACTCATCTTT. It specifies CALGEHGFLVSGTDKLIF.

In its sample, this clone was seen a few times. The same CDR3 also results from other DNA sequences found in this sample. The V and J genes are TRDV1 and TRDJ1; D is ambiguous. Germline lookup yields CDR1 TSWWSYY and CDR2 QGS. V gave up 4 bases and J gave up 0 bases, with 6 bases separating them. The CDR3 extends over 13 amino acids. CDR3 coding DNA: TGTGCTCTTGGGGGAAGCTACACCGATAAACTCATCTTT. Translating gives CALGGSYTDKLIF.

The gene calls are TRDV1 and TRDJ1, with D possibly being TRDD3 (5 bases). This CDR3 contains 20 residues. Germline lookup yields CDR1 TSWWSYY and CDR2 QGS. Trimming removed 5 bases at V and 1 base at J, with 29 bases between. CDR3 DNA sequence: TGTGCTCTTGGGAATACCCGCCTCCGGAGGTGGGATCCCCGCACCGATAAACTCATCTTT. It translates to CALGNTRLRRWDPRTDKLIF.

The gene calls are TRDV1 and TRDJ1; 13 nucleotides align to TRDD3. There are 20 residues in the CDR3. Trimming took 5 bases from V and 2 from J; bases not matched to a gene: 17. CDR1 TSWWSYY and CDR2 QGS come from the germline V gene. CDR3: CALGTPLTGGYALTTDKLIF. CDR3 sequence (DNA): TGTGCTCTTGGGACCCCCCTTACTGGGGGATACGCTTTAACTACCGATAAACTCATCTTT.

This rearrangement joins TRDV1 to TRDJ1; 9 nucleotides match TRDD2. The CDR3 runs to 22 residues. The germline CDR1 and CDR2 sequences are TSWWSYY and QGS. V lost 3 bases, J lost 2 bases, and 25 bases stayed unmatched. Here the CDR3 reads CALGDGLPTFWGLPWGTDKLIF. CDR3 DNA sequence: TGTGCTCTTGGGGATGGCCTTCCTACGTTCTGGGGGCTCCCCTGGGGGACCGATAAACTCATCTTT.

This clone was counted a few times. The chain links TRDV1 to TRDJ1; TRDD3 matches 7 bases. The germline V gene encodes CDR1 TSWWSYY and CDR2 QGS. J gave up 0 bases and V 0 bases, and 34 bases lay outside the gene matches. The CDR3 totals 26 residues. The CDR3 is CALGELRSPKPHPVLYWGLYTDKLIF. DNA for the CDR3: TGTGCTCTTGGGGAACTAAGGAGCCCAAAGCCACACCCGGTTCTTTACTGGGGACTGTACACCGATAAACTCATCTTT.

The rearrangement joins TRDV1 to TRDJ1; D perhaps matches TRDD2 (5 bases). The V end was cut by 1 base, the J end by 0 bases, with 27 bases between. Germline V CDR1 and CDR2: TSWWSYY, QGS. The CDR3 has 21 amino acids. The DNA for the CDR3 is TGTGCTCTTGGGGAACGTATCATCCTAGGTACTGTGCACTCGTACACCGATAAACTCATCTTT. As protein: CALGERIILGTVHSYTDKLIF.

The chain uses TRDV1 and TRDJ1; D remains ambiguous. Trimming left V 6 bases short and J 4 bases short, with 12 bases between. Germline V lookup: CDR1 TSWWSYY, CDR2 QGS. The CDR3 length is 13 residues. CDR3 loop: CALGLTEFDKLIF. The DNA of the CDR3 is TGTGCTCTTGGCCTTACAGAGTTCGATAAACTCATCTTT.

The chain has TRDV1 and TRDJ1; D call uncertain. V lost 4 bases to trimming and J lost 0 bases, with 15 bases between them. From germline, CDR1 is TSWWSYY and CDR2 QGS. The CDR3 extends over 16 amino acids. In DNA, the CDR3 is TGTGCTCTTGGGGCGCCCGAGGGCGTTTACACCGATAAACTCATCTTT. This sequence encodes CALGAPEGVYTDKLIF.

In the case of this clone: The same CDR3 arises from other DNA sequences in this sample as well. The chain combines TRDV2 with TRDJ1; 7 bases line up with TRDD3. The junction had 1 base not matched to a gene; V was cut back by 3 bases and J by 7 bases. Germline lookup yields CDR1 GEAIGNYY and CDR2 EKD. The CDR3 consists of 11 residues. The chain's CDR3 is CACDLGAKLIF. CDR3 coding DNA: TGTGCCTGTGACCTGGGGGCTAAACTCATCTTT.

The genes are TRDV1 and TRDJ1, with unresolved D. CDR1 and CDR2 from the germline V gene are TSWWSYY and QGS. Between the trimmed V and J ends, which lost 0 bases and 0 bases, there was a span of 23 bases. The CDR3 is 20 amino acids. CDR3 in amino acids: CALGELVARAASLYTDKLIF. The CDR3 bases are TGTGCTCTTGGGGAACTAGTGGCTCGGGCTGCCAGCCTTTACACCGATAAACTCATCTTT.

This clone was seen a handful of times. V usage is TRDV1 and J usage is TRDJ1; 8 bases agree with TRDD2. The CDR3 length is 16 residues. V lost 9 bases to trimming and J lost 0 bases; unmatched junction nucleotides: 12. Germline-derived CDR1 and CDR2 are TSWWSYY and QGS. The CDR3 bases are TGTGCTCTCCTTCTTCCTACCCCCCCGTACACCGATAAACTCATCTTT. Its protein product is CALLLPTPPYTDKLIF.

This clone was observed a handful of times. The chain uses TRDV1 and TRDJ1; 7 nucleotides line up with TRDD3. This CDR3 spans 16 amino acids. Germline V gene lookup returns CDR1 TSWWSYY and CDR2 QGS. Trimming cost V 1 base and J 2 bases; bases outside gene matches: 7. This chain's CDR3 is CALGEHRGYLTDKLIF. The DNA for the CDR3 is TGTGCTCTTGGGGAACACCGGGGATATTTGACCGATAAACTCATCTTT.

A few counts support this clone. This rearrangement joins TRDV1 to TRDJ1; 10 bases map to TRDD3. V lost 2 bases, J lost 1 base, and 16 bases stayed unmatched. Germline V CDR1 and CDR2: TSWWSYY, QGS. CDR3 size: 20 residues. The CDR3 DNA sequence: TGTGCTCTTGGGGAAGCCTCTACAAGGGGGATACGCCGGTGCACCGATAAACTCATCTTT. Residues: CALGEASTRGIRRCTDKLIF.

In the case of this clone: A much larger clone sits a single nucleotide away, making a read error possible. Other nucleotide sequences from this sample produce the same CDR3. The J gene is TRDJ1, the V gene TRAV29/DV5, with D unresolved. Per the germline V gene, CDR1 is NSMFDY and CDR2 is ISSIKDK. The CDR3 is made up of 11 amino acids. In DNA form, the CDR3 reads TGTGCCGAAACACCAACCGATAAACTCATCTTT. This sequence encodes CAETPTDKLIF.

This clone was counted only a few times. The chain couples TRDV1 to TRDJ1; 10 nucleotides match TRDD3. Germline lookup yields CDR1 TSWWSYY and CDR2 QGS. The CDR3 consists of 17 residues. V trimming: 11 bases; J trimming: 0 bases; junction bases outside the gene matches: 15. The CDR3 DNA is TGTGCTATGAAGGTGGGGGATACCTGTAGGTACACCGATAAACTCATCTTT. This codes for CAMKVGDTCRYTDKLIF.

This clone has a single count. V is TRDV1 and J is TRDJ1; 11 nucleotides match TRDD3. The CDR3 sequence is 21 residues long. The V gene's germline CDR1 is TSWWSYY and CDR2 QGS. Losses at the gene ends were 1 base for V and 7 bases for J; bases not matched to a gene: 23. CDR3 coding DNA: TGTGCTCTTGGGGAACCTACAATACCCTTCTGGGGGATACCGGGATCCGGTAAACTCATCTTT. Residues: CALGEPTIPFWGIPGSGKLIF.

There are a few counts of this clone. This chain links TRDV1 with TRDJ1; 11 nucleotides align to TRDD3. Germline V gene lookup returns CDR1 TSWWSYY and CDR2 QGS. V was clipped by 5 bases and J by 1 base; unmatched bases: 15. This CDR3 is built from 19 residues. CDR3 DNA: TGTGCTCTTGGGACTCATTCCTATGGGGGATACGCGGCCACCGATAAACTCATCTTT. Encoded protein: CALGTHSYGGYAATDKLIF.

This clone was picked up many times. The chain employs TRDV2 and TRDJ1, with D unclear. CDR3 length equals 15 residues. V lost 1 base and J 7 bases, leaving 18 bases between the germline ends. Germline V CDR1 and CDR2: GEAIGNYY, EKD. The CDR3 DNA sequence: TGTGCCTGTGACACGTTGGACTACCTTGAGGGTAAACTCATCTTT. Amino acid sequence: CACDTLDYLEGKLIF.

The genes are TRDV1 and TRDJ1; weak D call: TRDD3 (5 bases). Between the trimmed V and J ends, which lost 0 bases and 6 bases, there was a span of 26 bases. The CDR3 loop spans 19 amino acids. CDR1 is TSWWSYY and CDR2 is QGS in the germline V gene. The CDR3 region is CALGELSSEGRSGAYKLIF. The CDR3 bases are TGTGCTCTTGGGGAACTATCAAGTGAGGGCAGATCGGGGGCATATAAACTCATCTTT.

This rearrangement joins TRDV1 to TRDJ1, with 12 bases lining up with TRDD3. This CDR3 is built from 23 residues. Germline CDR1 reads TSWWSYY; CDR2 reads QGS. V lost 1 base, J lost 3 bases, and 24 bases stayed unmatched. The CDR3 protein is CALGERSLPMDVLGDTIADKLIF. The CDR3 bases are TGTGCTCTTGGGGAACGGTCCCTTCCTATGGACGTACTGGGGGATACCATCGCCGATAAACTCATCTTT.

V gene TRDV1 combines with J gene TRDJ1, with 9 nucleotides matching TRDD3. Germline trimming cut 3 bases from V and 0 bases from J; bases unmatched to any gene: 23. CDR1 is TSWWSYY and CDR2 is QGS in the germline V gene. The CDR3 runs 22 residues. The CDR3 bases are TGTGCTCTTGGGGAGCCTTCCTTCAATACTGGGGGAACTCTTCTGTACACCGATAAACTCATCTTT. This gives the protein CALGEPSFNTGGTLLYTDKLIF.